The 5 T cell receptor beta chains below were found in one sample sequenced in a study of control samples from healthy donors and cancer patients. Here immunoSEQ multiplex PCR was the method, and the copy in TCRdb shows in-frame clones only, minus some. Counted here are around 110,000 clones, 85% to 90% occurring once; the ten biggest clones make up 0.95% to 1.3%. The specimen was PBMCs. These receptors were obtained from a woman in her forties or fifties with colorectal cancer.

The chain is built from TRBV30 and TRBJ1-2; no clear D gene. With 3 bases removed from V and 2 bases from J, the gap between germline ends came to 10 bases. CDR1 and CDR2 (germline): GTSNPN, SVGIG (reference sequence). This CDR3 has 13 residues. CDR3 DNA sequence: TGTGCCTGGAGCATCTCGGCGAACTATGGCTACACCTTC. Protein: CAWSISANYGYTF.

The chain employs TRBV6-6 and TRBJ1-2; TRBD1 matches at 7 bases. Losses at the gene ends were 4 bases for V and 8 bases for J; bases not matched to a gene: 10. CDR3 size: 14 residues. The germline V gene has CDR1 MNHNY and CDR2 SVGAGI (reference sequence). CDR3 nucleotides: TGTGCCAGCAGTTTAGAAGACAGGGTAGGGGGCTACACCTTC. Translated, it gives CASSLEDRVGGYTF.

The chain links TRBV7-3 to TRBJ2-2; tentatively, D is TRBD2 (6 bases). CDR1 is SGHTA, CDR2 FQGTGA, per germline. This CDR3 has 16 amino acids. Trimming shortened V by 1 base and J by 4 bases, and 13 bases separated the two germline ends. This CDR3 is CASSLMTRPSTGELFF. CDR3 DNA: TGTGCCAGCAGCTTAATGACTAGGCCCTCCACCGGGGAGCTGTTTTTT.

The V and J genes are TRBV11-2 and TRBJ2-1, with TRBD2 matching 7 bases. The CDR3 totals 16 residues. V lost 0 bases to trimming and J lost 6 bases; unmatched junction nucleotides: 8. CDR1 is SGHAT and CDR2 is FQNNGV in the germline V gene. CDR3 DNA sequence: TGTGCCAGCAGCTTAGAGGGCGGGAGATGGGTCAATGAGCAGTTCTTC. Its translation is CASSLEGGRWVNEQFF. The full variable domain, its missing parts supplied by reference TRBV11-2 and TRBJ2-1, is EAGVAQSPRYKIIEKRQSVAFWCNPISGHATLYWYQQILGQGPKLLIQFQNNGVVDDSQLPKDRFSAERLKGVDSTLKIQPAKLEDSAVYLCASSLEGGRWVNEQFFGPGTRLTVL.

The chain combines TRBV4-1 with TRBJ1-4; a possible D gene is TRBD1 (5 bases). The CDR3 runs to 16 residues. The germline V gene has CDR1 MGHRA and CDR2 YSYEKL. The V and J ends lost 4 bases and 7 bases respectively, with 19 bases between them. In DNA, the CDR3 is TGCGCCAGCAGCCCCCCGGCCCTGGCAGGGTTTGAAAAACTGTTTTTT. Translating gives CASSPPALAGFEKLFF.